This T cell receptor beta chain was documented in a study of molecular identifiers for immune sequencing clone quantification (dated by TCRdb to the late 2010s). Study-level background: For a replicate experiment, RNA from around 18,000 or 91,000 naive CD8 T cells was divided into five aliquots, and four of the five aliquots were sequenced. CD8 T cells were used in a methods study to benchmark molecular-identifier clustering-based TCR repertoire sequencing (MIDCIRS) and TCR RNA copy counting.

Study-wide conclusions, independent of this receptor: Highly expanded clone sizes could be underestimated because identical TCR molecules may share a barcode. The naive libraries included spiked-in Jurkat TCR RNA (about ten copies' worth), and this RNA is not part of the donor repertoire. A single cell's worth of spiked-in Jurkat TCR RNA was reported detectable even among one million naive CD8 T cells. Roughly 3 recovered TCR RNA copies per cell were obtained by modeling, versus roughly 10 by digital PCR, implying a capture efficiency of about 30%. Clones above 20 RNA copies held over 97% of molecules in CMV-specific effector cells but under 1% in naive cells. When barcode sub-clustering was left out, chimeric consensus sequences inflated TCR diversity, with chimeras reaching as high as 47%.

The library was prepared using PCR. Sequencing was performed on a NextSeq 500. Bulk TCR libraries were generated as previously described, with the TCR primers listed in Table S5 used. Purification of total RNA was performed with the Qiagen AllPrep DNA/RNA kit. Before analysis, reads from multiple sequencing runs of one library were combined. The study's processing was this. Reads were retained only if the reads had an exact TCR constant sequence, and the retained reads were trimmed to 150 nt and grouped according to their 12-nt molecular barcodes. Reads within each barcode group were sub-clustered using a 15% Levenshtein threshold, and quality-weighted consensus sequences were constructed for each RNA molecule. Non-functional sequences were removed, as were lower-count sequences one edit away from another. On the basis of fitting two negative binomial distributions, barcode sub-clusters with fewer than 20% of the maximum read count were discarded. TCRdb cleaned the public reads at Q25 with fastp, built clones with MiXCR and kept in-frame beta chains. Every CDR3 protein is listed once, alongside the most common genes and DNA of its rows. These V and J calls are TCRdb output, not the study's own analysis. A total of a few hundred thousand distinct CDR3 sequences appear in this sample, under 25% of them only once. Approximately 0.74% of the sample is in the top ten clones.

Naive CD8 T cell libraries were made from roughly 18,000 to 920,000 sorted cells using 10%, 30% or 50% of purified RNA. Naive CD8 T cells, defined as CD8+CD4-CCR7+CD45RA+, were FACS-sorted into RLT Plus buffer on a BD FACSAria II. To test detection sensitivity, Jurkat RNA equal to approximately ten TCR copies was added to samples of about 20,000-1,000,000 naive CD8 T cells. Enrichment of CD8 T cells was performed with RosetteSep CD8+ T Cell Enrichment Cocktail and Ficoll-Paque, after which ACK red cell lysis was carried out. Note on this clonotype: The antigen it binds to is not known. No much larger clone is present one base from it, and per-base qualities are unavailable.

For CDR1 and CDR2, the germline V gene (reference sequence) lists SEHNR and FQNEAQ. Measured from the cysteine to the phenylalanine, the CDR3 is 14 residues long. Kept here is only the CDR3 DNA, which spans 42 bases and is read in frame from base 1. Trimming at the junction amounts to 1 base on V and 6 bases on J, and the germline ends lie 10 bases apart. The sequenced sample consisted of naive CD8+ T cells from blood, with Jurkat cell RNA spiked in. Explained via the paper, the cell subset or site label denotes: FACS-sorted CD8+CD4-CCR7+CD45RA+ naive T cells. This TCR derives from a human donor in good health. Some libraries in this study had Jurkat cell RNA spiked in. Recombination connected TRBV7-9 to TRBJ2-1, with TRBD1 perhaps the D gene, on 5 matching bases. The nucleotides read TGTGCCAGCAGCTTAGAGGGCAGGGCCAATGAGCAGTTCTTC. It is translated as CASSLEGRANEQFF.